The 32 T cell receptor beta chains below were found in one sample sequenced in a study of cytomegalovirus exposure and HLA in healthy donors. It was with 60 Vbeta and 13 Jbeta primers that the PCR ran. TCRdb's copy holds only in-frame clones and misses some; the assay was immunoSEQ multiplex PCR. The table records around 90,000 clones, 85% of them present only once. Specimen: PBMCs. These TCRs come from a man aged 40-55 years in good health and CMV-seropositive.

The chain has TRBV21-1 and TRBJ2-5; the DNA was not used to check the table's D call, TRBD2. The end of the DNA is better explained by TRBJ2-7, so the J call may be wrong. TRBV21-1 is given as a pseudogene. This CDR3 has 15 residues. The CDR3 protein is CASSKIGGGAHEQYF. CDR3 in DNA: TGTGCCAGCAGCAAAATCGGCGGGGGGGCGCACGAGCAGTACTTC.

The CDR3 DNA reads as TGTGCCAGCAGCGAGGCCAGACAATCCTACGAGCAGTACTTC. Its protein product is CASSEARQSYEQYF. The genes are TRBV9 and TRBJ2-7; D call uncertain. Looked up from germline, CDR1 is SGDLS and CDR2 is YYNGEE. The CDR3 contains 14 residues. The V end was cut by 3 bases, the J end by 1 base, with 11 bases between.

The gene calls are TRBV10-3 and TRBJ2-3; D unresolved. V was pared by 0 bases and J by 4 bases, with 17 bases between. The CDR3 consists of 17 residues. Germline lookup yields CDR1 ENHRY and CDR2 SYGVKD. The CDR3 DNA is TGTGCCATCAGTGAGTCCCAGCTAGTACGTAACGCAGATACGCAGTATTTT. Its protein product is CAISESQLVRNADTQYF.

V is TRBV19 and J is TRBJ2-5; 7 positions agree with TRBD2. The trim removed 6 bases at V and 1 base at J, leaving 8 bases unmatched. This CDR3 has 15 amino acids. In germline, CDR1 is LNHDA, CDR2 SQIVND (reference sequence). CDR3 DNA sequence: TGTGCCAGTAGATCGGCCGGACTAGGCCAAGAGACCCAGTACTTC. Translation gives CASRSAGLGQETQYF.

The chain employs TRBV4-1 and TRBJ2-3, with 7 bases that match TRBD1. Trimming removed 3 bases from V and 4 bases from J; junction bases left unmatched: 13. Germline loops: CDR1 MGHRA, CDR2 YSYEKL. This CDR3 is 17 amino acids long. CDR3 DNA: TGCGCCAGCAGCCAGGCGGTCGGGACAGAAAAACCAGATACGCAGTATTTT. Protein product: CASSQAVGTEKPDTQYF.

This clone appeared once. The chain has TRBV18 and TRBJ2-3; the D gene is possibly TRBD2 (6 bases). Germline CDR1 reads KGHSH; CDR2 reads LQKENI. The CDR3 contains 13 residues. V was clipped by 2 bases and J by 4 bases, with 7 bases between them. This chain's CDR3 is CASSPASADTQYF. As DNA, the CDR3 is TGTGCCAGCTCACCAGCTAGCGCAGATACGCAGTATTTT.

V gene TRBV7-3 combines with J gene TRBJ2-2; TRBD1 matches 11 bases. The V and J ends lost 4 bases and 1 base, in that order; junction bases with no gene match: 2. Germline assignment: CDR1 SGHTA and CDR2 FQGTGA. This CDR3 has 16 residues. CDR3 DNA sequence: TGTGCCAGCAGCTCGGGACAGGGGGGGAACACCGGGGAGCTGTTTTTT. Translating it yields CASSSGQGGNTGELFF.

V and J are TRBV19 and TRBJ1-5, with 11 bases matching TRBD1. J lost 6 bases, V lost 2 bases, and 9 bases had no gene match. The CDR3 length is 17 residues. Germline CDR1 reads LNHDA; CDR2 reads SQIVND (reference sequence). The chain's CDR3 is CASSILGSGTGGQPQHF. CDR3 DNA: TGTGCCAGTAGTATATTAGGTTCGGGGACAGGGGGTCAGCCCCAGCATTTT. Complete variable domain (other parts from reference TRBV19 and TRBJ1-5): DGGITQSPKYLFRKEGQNVTLSCEQNLNHDAMYWYRQDPGQGLRLIYYSQIVNDFQKGDIAEGYSVSREKKESFPLTVTSAQKNPTAFYLCASSILGSGTGGQPQHFGDGTRLSIL.

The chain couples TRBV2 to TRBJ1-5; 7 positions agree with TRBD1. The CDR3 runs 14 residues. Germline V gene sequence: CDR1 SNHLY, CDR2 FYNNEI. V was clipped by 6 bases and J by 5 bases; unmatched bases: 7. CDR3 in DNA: TGTGCCAGCAGGTCGACAGGGCTGGATCAGCCCCAGCATTTT. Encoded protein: CASRSTGLDQPQHF.

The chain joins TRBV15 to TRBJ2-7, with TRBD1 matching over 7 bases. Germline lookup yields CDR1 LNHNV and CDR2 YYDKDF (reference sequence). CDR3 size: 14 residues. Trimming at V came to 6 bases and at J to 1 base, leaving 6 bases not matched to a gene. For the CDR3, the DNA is TGTGCCACCAGTGACAGGGCCACTTCCTACGAGCAGTACTTC. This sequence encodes CATSDRATSYEQYF.

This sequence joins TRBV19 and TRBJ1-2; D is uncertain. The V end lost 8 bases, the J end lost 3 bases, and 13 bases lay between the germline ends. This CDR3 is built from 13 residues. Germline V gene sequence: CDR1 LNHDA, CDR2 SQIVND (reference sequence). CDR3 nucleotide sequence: TGTGCCAGTGGGAGAGATGCGGACTATGGCTACACCTTC. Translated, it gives CASGRDADYGYTF.

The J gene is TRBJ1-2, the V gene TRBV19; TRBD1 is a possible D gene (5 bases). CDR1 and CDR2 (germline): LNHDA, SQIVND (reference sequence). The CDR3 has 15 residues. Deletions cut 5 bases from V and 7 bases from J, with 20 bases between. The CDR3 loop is CASSAALSWRGGYTF. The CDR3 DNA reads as TGTGCCAGTAGTGCCGCCCTATCTTGGAGGGGTGGCTACACCTTC.

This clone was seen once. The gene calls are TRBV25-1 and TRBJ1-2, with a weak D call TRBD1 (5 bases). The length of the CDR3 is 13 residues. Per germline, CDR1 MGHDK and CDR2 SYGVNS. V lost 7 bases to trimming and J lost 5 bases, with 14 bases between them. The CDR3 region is CASTRGAGYGYTF. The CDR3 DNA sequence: TGTGCCAGCACCCGTGGGGCTGGGTATGGCTACACCTTC.

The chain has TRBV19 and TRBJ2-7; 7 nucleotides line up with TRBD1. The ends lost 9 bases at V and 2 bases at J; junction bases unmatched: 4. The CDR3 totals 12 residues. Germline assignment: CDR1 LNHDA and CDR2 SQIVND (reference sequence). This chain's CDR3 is CASGDRAYEQYF. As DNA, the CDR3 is TGTGCCAGCGGGGACAGAGCCTACGAGCAGTACTTC.

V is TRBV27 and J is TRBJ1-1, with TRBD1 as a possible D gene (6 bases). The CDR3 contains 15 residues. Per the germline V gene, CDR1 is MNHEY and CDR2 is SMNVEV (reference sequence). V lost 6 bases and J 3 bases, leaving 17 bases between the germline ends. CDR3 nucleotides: TGTGCCAGCAGGGGGGCTGGGATTAAAGACACTGAAGCTTTCTTT. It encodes CASRGAGIKDTEAFF.

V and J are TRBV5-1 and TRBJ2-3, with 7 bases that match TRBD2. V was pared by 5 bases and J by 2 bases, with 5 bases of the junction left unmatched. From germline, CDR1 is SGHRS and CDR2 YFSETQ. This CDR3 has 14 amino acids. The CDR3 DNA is TGCGCCAGCAGGAAAGCGGGATTCACAGATACGCAGTATTTT. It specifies CASRKAGFTDTQYF.

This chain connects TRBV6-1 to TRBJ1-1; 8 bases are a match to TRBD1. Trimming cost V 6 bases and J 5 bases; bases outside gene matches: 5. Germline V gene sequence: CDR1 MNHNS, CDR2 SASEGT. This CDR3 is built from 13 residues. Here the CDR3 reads CASRDRGGTEAFF. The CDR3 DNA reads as TGTGCCAGCAGAGACAGGGGAGGAACTGAAGCTTTCTTT.

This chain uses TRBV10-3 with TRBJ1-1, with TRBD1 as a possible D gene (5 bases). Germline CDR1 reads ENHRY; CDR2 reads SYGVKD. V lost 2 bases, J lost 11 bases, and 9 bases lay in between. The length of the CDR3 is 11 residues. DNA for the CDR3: TGTGCCATCAGTGAGGACAGCGTGGCTTTCTTT. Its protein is CAISEDSVAFF.

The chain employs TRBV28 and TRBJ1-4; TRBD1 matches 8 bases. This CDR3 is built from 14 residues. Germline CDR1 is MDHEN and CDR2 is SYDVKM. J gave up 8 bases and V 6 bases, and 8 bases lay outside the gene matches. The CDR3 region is CASSRTGGWEKLFF. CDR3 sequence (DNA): TGTGCCAGCAGCCGTACAGGGGGGTGGGAAAAACTGTTTTTT.

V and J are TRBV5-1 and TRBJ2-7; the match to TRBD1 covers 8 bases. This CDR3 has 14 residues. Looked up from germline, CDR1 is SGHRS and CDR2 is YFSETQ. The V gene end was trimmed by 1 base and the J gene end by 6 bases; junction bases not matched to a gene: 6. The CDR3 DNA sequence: TGCGCCAGCAGCTTGATGGACAGGGCTGGCGAGCAGTACTTC. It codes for CASSLMDRAGEQYF.

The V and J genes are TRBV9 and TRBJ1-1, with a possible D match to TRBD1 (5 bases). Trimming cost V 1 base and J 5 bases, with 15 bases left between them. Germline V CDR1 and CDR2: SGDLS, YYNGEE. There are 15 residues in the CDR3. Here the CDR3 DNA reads TGTGCCAGCAGCGTAATCTCTCAGGGAACAACTGAAGCTTTCTTT. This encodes CASSVISQGTTEAFF.

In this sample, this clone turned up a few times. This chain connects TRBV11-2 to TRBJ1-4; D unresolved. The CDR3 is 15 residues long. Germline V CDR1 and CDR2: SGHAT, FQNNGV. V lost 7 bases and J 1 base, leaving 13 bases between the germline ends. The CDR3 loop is CASTTNRGTNEKLFF. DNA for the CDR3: TGTGCCAGCACCACGAACCGGGGAACTAATGAAAAACTGTTTTTT.

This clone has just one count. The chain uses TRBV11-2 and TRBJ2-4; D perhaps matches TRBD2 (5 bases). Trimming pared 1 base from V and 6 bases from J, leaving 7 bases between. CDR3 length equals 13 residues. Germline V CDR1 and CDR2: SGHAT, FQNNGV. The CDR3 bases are TGTGCCAGCAGCTTAGGGACTTTAAACATTCAGTACTTC. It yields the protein CASSLGTLNIQYF.

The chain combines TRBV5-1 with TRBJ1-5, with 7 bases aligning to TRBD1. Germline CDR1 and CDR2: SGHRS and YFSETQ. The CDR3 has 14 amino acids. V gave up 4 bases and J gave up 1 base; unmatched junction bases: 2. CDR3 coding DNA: TGCGCCAGCAGCCCGGGACAGAGCAATCAGCCCCAGCATTTT. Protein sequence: CASSPGQSNQPQHF.

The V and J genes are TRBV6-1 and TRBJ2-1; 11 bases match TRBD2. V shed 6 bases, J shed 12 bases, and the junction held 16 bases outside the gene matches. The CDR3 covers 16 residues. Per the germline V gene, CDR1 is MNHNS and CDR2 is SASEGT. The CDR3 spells CASSERLAGSPARQFF. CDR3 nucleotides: TGTGCCAGCAGCGAAAGACTAGCGGGAAGCCCGGCAAGGCAGTTCTTC.

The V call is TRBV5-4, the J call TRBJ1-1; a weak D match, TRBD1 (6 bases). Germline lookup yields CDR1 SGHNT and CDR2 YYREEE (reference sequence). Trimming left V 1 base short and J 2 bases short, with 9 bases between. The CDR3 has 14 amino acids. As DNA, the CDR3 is TGTGCCAGCAGCTTGAGGGACACAAACACTGAAGCTTTCTTT. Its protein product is CASSLRDTNTEAFF.

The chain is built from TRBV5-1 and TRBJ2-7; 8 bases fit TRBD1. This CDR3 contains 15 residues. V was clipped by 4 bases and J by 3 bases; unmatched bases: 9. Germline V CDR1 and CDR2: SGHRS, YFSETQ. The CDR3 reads CASSAAGGPLYEQYF. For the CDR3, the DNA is TGCGCCAGCAGCGCCGCAGGGGGCCCCCTCTACGAGCAGTACTTC.

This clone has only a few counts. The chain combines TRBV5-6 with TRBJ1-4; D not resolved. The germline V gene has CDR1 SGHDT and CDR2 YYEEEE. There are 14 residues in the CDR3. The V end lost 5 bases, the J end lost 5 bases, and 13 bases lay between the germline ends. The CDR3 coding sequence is TGTGCCAGCAGGTTGATGGGAGAGAATGAAAAACTGTTTTTT. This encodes CASRLMGENEKLFF.

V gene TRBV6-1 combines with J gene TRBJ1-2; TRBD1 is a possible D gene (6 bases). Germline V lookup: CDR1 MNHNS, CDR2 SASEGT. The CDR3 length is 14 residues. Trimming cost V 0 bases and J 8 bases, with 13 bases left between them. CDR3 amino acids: CASSEALGARGYTF. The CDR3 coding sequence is TGTGCCAGCAGTGAAGCGTTGGGGGCCAGAGGCTACACCTTC.

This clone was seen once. CDR3 residues: CASSLDRERHFPYEQYF. Written as DNA, the CDR3 is TGCGCCAGCAGCTTGGACAGGGAACGACATTTCCCCTACGAGCAGTACTTC. The chain uses TRBV5-1 and TRBJ2-5; D is perhaps TRBD1 (6 bases). The J call is uncertain, as TRBJ2-7 better fits the DNA end. This CDR3 is 17 amino acids long. Germline CDR1 reads SGHRS; CDR2 reads YFSETQ.

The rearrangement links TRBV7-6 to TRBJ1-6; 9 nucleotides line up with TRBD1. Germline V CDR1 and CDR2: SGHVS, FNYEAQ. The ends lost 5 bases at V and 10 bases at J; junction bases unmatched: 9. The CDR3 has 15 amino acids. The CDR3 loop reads CASSPGTGSMSPLHF. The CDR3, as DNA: TGTGCCAGCAGCCCCGGGACAGGGTCTATGTCACCCCTCCACTTT.

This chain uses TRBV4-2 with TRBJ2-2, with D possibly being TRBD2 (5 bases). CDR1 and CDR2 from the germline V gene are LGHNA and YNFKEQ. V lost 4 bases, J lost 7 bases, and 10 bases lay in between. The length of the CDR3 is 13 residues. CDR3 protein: CASSLPGDGELFF. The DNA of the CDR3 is TGTGCCAGCAGCCTGCCCGGGGACGGGGAGCTGTTTTTT.